This T cell receptor beta chain emerged from a study of cytomegalovirus exposure and HLA in healthy donors. Overall study context: There were 85 million or so unique TCRs (from HLA-typed donors) in an early data release. Study conclusions and caveats: The classifier was said to identify cytomegalovirus status with high specificity and sensitivity.

This clone has only one observation. What it recognizes is unknown. It was with 60 Vbeta and 13 Jbeta primers that the PCR ran. This table comes from immunoSEQ multiplex PCR, and its TCRdb copy is limited to in-frame clones, with some not included. The sample records 120,000 or so clones, 78% being singletons. Input material: PBMCs. This receptor was identified in a middle-aged woman in good health and CMV-seronegative.

The CDR3 DNA sequence: TGTGCCAGCAGTTTAAGGGCTAGCGGAAGCACAGATACGCAGTATTTT. Translated: CASSLRASGSTDTQYF. The V gene is TRBV28, the J gene TRBJ2-3; 7 positions match TRBD2. Germline CDR1 and CDR2: MDHEN and SYDVKM. V dropped 2 bases and J dropped 0; count of bases not matched to a gene: 5. This CDR3 is built from 16 residues.